The TCR beta chain described here comes from a study of T cells after yellow fever vaccination. Background on the study: Preparing low-cell-number fractions relied on SMART-Seq v4 Ultra Low Input.

Using its own MiXCR run on the 5' RACE reads, TCRdb lists one record per CDR3 protein. The sample consists of some 320,000 distinct CDR3 sequences, 8.5% to 10% of them appearing once. The CDR3 loop spans 14 amino acids. Per the germline V gene, CDR1 is MNHEY and CDR2 is SVGEGT. V lost 5 bases and J lost 2, with 13 bases in between. On this clonotype itself: Its antigen is as yet unknown.

Study conclusions and caveats: A minor fraction of clonotypes spanned both CD4 and CD8 compartments.

Sequencing was performed on PBMCs, taken on the day of the first yellow fever vaccination. The sequence was obtained from a man between 18 and 35 years old who received the YFV17D yellow fever vaccine. This rearrangement joins TRBV6-2 or TRBV6-3 to TRBJ2-7; D is ambiguous. CDR3 nucleotide sequence: TGTGCCAGCAGTGAGGAAATTGGTCCCTACGAGCAGTACTTC. It specifies CASSEEIGPYEQYF.